A single sample gave rise to the 8 T cell receptor beta chains below, sequenced in a study of cytomegalovirus exposure and HLA in healthy donors. Primers included in the PCR were 60 Vbeta and 13 Jbeta primers. The protocol was immunoSEQ multiplex PCR, while the TCRdb copy is restricted to in-frame clones and leaves out a portion. The sample lists tens of thousands of clones, 70% seen once, with roughly 16% in the top ten. Sequences were obtained from PBMCs. The source of these receptors is a woman in her fifties or sixties in good health and CMV-seropositive.

V and J are TRBV19 and TRBJ2-3, with 13 bases identical to TRBD2. The trim removed 8 bases at V and 4 bases at J, leaving 3 bases unmatched. Looked up from germline, CDR1 is LNHDA and CDR2 is SQIVND (reference sequence). The CDR3 loop spans 14 amino acids. CDR3 residues: CASATSGRSDTQYF. CDR3 nucleotide sequence: TGTGCCAGTGCGACTAGCGGGAGGTCAGATACGCAGTATTTT.

The chain joins TRBV28 to TRBJ2-3; D is unclear. Trimming removed 2 bases at V and 4 bases at J, with 7 bases between. The CDR3 runs to 13 residues. In germline, CDR1 is MDHEN, CDR2 SYDVKM. CDR3 sequence: CASSLEVPDTQYF. CDR3 sequence (DNA): TGTGCCAGCAGTTTAGAGGTCCCAGATACGCAGTATTTT.

The chain recombines TRBV2 with TRBJ2-6; D not certain. CDR3 length: 15 residues. Trimming removed 8 bases from V and 2 bases from J, with 13 bases in between. Per the germline V gene, CDR1 is SNHLY and CDR2 is FYNNEI. DNA of the CDR3: TGTGCCAGCGTATATGGTGTAGCTGGGGCCAACGTCCTGACTTTC. Protein product: CASVYGVAGANVLTF.

As regards this clone: Different DNA sequences within this sample yield the same CDR3. V and J are TRBV28 and TRBJ1-1, with a possible D match to TRBD1 (5 bases). The CDR3 extends over 13 amino acids. The V gene's germline CDR1 is MDHEN and CDR2 SYDVKM. Trimming took 2 bases from V and 2 from J, leaving 6 bases between them. CDR3 amino acids: CASSLQGNTEAFF. CDR3 coding DNA: TGTGCCAGCAGTTTACAGGGAAACACTGAAGCTTTCTTT.

The chain couples TRBV19 to TRBJ1-5; the D gene is possibly TRBD1 (5 bases). Germline assignment: CDR1 LNHDA and CDR2 SQIVND (reference sequence). This CDR3 has 15 amino acids. V lost 6 bases and J lost 6, with 18 bases in between. The CDR3 sequence is CASSSAGGFGQPQHF. The CDR3, as DNA: TGTGCCAGTAGCTCCGCGGGGGGTTTCGGTCAGCCCCAGCATTTT.

This clone has only a few counts. The chain is built from TRBV7-2 and TRBJ2-1; D may be TRBD2 (6 bases). Trimming left V 1 base short and J 0 bases short, with 13 bases between. There are 17 residues in the CDR3. The germline gives CDR1 SGHTA, CDR2 FQGNSA. As DNA, the CDR3 is TGTGCCAGCAGCTTAGTATGGGGGGTATTCTCCTACAATGAGCAGTTCTTC. Encoded protein: CASSLVWGVFSYNEQFF.

The rearrangement joins TRBV2 to TRBJ2-6, with TRBD1 matching over 10 bases. The germline V gene has CDR1 SNHLY and CDR2 FYNNEI. This CDR3 is built from 16 residues. With V trimmed by 8 bases and J by 4 bases, 8 bases remained unmatched. CDR3 in amino acids: CASYRDRGSGANVLTF. The CDR3, as DNA: TGTGCCAGCTACCGGGACAGGGGAAGCGGGGCCAACGTCCTGACTTTC. The full variable domain, with the rest looked up from reference TRBV2 and TRBJ2-6, is EPEVTQTPSHQVTQMGQEVILRCVPISNHLYFYWYRQILGQKVEFLVSFYNNEISEKSEIFDDQFSVERPDGSNFTLKIRSTKLEDSAMYFCASYRDRGSGANVLTFGAGSRLTVL.

This clone was counted between two and nine times. The chain joins TRBV21-1 to TRBJ2-1; whether TRBD2, the table's D call, matches the DNA was not checked. TRBV21-1 corresponds to a pseudogene. CDR3 length: 12 residues. This CDR3 is CASSKGGGRRFF. The CDR3, as DNA: TGTGCCAGCAGCAAAGGAGGCGGGAGAAGGTTCTTC.